In its sample, the clone carrying this T cell receptor (beta chain) was seen once. What it binds is not known. This CDR3 contains 15 residues. Per germline, CDR1 MNHEY and CDR2 SVGAGI. V lost 3 bases to trimming and J lost 6 bases, with 12 bases between them. The sample belongs to a study of chemoradiotherapy in HPV16-positive cancers. In the study overall: Functional T-cell assays on a couple of HPV16-positive patients' cells defined candidate HPV-specific clones and common TCR motifs.

Sequenced by immunoSEQ multiplex PCR; TCRdb stores in-frame clones only, minus some. The sample shows about 10,000 clones, roughly 77% of them seen only once. Study-wide results and caveats: In HPV16-positive patients, HPV-responsive T-cell expansion tracked better recurrence-free survival.

This sequence originates from a human donor with HPV-associated anogenital cancer. The chain is built from TRBV6-5 and TRBJ1-6; tentative D call: TRBD1 (6 bases). Sampling was performed from a patient who underwent chemoradiotherapy. CDR3 sequence: CASSYLEGVNSPLHF. CDR3 sequence (DNA): TGTGCCAGCAGTTATTTGGAGGGGGTTAATTCACCCCTCCACTTT.